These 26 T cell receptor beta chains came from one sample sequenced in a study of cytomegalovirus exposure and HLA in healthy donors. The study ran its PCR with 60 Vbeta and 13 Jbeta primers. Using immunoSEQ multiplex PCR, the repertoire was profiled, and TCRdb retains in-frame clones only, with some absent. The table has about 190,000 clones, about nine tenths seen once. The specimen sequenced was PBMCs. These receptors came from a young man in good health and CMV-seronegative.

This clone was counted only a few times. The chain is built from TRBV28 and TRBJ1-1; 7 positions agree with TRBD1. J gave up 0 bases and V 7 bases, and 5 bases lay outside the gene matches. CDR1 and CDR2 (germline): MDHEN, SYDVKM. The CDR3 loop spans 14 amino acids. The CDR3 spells CASTPGQLNTEAFF. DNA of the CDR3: TGTGCCAGCACCCCGGGACAGTTGAACACTGAAGCTTTCTTT.

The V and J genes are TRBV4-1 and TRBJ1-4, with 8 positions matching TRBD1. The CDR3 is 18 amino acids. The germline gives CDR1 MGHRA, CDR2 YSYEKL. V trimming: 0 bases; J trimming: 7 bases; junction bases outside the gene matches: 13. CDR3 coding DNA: TGCGCCAGCAGCCAAGAAGGCCGAACAGGGGGTTTAACTGAAAAACTGTTTTTT. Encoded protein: CASSQEGRTGGLTEKLFF.

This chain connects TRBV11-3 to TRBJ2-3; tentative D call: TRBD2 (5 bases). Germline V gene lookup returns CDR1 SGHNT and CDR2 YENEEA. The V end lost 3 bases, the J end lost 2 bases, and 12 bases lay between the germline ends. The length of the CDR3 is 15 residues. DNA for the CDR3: TGTGCCAGCAGCTTGGAGCGGACGTCCACAGATACGCAGTATTTT. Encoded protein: CASSLERTSTDTQYF. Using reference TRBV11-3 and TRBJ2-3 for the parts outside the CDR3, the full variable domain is EAGVVQSPRYKIIEKKQPVAFWCNPISGHNTLYWYLQNLGQGPELLIRYENEEAVDDSQLPKDRFSAERLKGVDSTLKIQPAELGDSAVYLCASSLERTSTDTQYFGPGTRLTVL.

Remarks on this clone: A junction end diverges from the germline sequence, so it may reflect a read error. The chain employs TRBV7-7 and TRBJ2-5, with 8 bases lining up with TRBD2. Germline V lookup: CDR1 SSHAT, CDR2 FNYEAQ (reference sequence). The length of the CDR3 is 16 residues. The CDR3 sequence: CASSLRSGGRSETQYF. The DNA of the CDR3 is TGTGCTAGCAGCTTAAGAAGCGGGGGTCGGTCAGAGACCCAGTACTTC. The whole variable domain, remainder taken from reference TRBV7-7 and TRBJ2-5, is GAGVSQSPRYKVTKRGQDVTLRCDPISSHATLYWYQQALGQGPEFLTYFNYEAQPDKSGLPSDRFSAERPEGSISTLTIQRTEQRDSAMYRCASSLRSGGRSETQYFGPGTRLLVL.

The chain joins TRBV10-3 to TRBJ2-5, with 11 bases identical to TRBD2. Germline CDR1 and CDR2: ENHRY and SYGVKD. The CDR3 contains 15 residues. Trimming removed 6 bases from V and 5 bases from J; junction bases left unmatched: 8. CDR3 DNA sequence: TGTGCCATCAGCACTACTAGCGGGGGTTGGGAGACCCAGTACTTC. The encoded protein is CAISTTSGGWETQYF.

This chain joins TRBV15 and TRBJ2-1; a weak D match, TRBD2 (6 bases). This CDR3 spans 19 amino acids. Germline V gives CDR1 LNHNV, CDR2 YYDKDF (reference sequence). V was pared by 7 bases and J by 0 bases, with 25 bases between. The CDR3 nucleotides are TGTGCCACCACGCAACCTCTAGCGCCTAGATATAGCTCCTACAATGAGCAGTTCTTC. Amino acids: CATTQPLAPRYSSYNEQFF.

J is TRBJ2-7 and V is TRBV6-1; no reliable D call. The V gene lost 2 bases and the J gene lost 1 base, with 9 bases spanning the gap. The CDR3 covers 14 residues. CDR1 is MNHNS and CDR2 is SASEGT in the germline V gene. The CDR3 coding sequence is TGTGCCAGCAGTGAAACCACACCTTCCTACGAGCAGTACTTC. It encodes CASSETTPSYEQYF.

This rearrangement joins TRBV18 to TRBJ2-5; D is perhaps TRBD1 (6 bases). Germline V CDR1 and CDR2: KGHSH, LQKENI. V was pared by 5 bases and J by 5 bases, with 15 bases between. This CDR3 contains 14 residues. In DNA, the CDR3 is TGTGCCAGCTCAGTTACAGGGAAAATGGAGACCCAGTACTTC. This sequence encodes CASSVTGKMETQYF.

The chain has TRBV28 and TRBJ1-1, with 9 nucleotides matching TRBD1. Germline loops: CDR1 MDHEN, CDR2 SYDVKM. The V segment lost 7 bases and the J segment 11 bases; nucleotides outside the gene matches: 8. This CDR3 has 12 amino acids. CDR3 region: CASITGQGNAFF. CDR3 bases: TGTGCCAGCATAACAGGACAGGGGAACGCTTTCTTT.

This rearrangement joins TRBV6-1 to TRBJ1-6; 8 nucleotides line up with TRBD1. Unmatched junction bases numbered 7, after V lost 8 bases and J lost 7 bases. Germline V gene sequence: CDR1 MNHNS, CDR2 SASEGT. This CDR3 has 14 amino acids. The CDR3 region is CASLQQGGNSPLHF. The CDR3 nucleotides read TGTGCCAGCCTTCAACAGGGGGGGAATTCACCCCTCCACTTT.

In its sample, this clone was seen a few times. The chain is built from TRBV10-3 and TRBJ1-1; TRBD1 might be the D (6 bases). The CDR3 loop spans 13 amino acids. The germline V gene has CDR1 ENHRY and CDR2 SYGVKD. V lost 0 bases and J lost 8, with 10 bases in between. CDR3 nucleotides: TGTGCCATCAGTGAGTCAGGACAGCCCGAAGCTTTCTTT. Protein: CAISESGQPEAFF.

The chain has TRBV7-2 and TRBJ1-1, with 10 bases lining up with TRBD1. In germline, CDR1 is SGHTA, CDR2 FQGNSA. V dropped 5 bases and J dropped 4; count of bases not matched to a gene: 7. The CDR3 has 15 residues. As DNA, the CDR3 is TGTGCCAGCAGCCTCCCGGGACAGGGGCTCACTGAAGCTTTCTTT. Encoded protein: CASSLPGQGLTEAFF.

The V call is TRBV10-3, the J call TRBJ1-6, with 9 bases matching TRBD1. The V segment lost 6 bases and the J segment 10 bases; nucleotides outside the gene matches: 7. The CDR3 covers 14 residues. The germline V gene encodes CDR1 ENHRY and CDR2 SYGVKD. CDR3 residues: CAIRGGTGTSPLHF. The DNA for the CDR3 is TGTGCCATCAGGGGAGGGACAGGGACCTCACCCCTCCACTTT.

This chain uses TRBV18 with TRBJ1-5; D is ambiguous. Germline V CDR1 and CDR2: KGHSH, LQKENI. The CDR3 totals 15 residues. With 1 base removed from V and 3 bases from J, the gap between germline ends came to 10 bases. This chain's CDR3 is CASSPQKQSNQPQHF. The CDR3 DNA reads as TGTGCCAGCTCACCACAAAAACAGTCCAATCAGCCCCAGCATTTT.

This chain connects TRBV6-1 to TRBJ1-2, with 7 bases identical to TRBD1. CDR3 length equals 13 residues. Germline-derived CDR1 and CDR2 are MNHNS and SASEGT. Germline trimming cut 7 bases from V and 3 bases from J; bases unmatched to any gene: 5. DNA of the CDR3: TGTGCCAGCATTAGACAGGGCGACTATGGCTACACCTTC. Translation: CASIRQGDYGYTF.

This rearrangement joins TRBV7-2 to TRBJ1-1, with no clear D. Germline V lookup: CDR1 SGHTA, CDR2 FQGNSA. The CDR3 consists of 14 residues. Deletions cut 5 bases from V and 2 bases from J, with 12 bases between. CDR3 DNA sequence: TGTGCCAGCAGCCGTCCTACTTCAAACACTGAAGCTTTCTTT. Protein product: CASSRPTSNTEAFF.

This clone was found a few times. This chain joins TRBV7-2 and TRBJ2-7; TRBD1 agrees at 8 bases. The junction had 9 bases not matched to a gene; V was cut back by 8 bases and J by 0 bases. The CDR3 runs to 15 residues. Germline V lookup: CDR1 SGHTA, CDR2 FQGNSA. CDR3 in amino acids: CASGARDRISYEQYF. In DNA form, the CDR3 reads TGTGCCAGCGGGGCCCGGGACAGGATCTCCTACGAGCAGTACTTC.

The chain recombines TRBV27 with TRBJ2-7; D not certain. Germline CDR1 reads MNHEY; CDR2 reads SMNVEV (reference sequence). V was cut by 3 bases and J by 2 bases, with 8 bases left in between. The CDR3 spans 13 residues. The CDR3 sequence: CASSFATPYEQYF. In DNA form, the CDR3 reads TGTGCCAGCAGTTTTGCCACACCCTACGAGCAGTACTTC.

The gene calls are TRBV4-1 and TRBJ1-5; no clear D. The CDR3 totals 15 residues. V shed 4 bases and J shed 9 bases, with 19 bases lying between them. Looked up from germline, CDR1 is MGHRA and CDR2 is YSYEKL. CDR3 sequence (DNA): TGCGCCAGCAGCCCCCGCCTAACCGATCCAGGGCCCCAGCATTTT. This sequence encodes CASSPRLTDPGPQHF.

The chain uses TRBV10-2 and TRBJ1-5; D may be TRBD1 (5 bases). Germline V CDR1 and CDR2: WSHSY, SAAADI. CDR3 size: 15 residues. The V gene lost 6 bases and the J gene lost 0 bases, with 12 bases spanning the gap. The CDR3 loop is CASRAGFISNQPQHF. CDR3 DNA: TGCGCCAGCAGGGCAGGGTTTATTAGCAATCAGCCCCAGCATTTT.

CDR3 protein: CASSVGGSYNEQFF. The DNA for the CDR3 is TGTGCCAGCAGCGTGGGGGGCTCCTACAATGAGCAGTTCTTC. The chain is built from TRBV9 and TRBJ2-1; possible D gene TRBD2, 6 bases. The CDR3 runs 14 residues. V was clipped by 2 bases and J by 0 bases, with 6 bases between them. Germline values: CDR1 SGDLS, CDR2 YYNGEE.

The chain's CDR3 is CASSVATGRATDTQYF. CDR3 DNA sequence: TGTGCCAGCAGCGTAGCTACAGGGAGGGCCACAGATACGCAGTATTTT. This sequence joins TRBV9 and TRBJ2-3; TRBD2 might be the D (7 bases). The CDR3 totals 16 residues. The ends were cut back, 0 bases at V and 2 bases at J, with 13 bases in the middle. Germline values: CDR1 SGDLS, CDR2 YYNGEE.

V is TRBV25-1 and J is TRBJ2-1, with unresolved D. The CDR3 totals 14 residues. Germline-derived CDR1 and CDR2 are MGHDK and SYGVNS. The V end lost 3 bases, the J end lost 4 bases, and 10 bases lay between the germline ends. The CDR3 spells CASSDFLGYNEQFF. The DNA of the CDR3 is TGTGCCAGCAGTGATTTCCTCGGGTACAATGAGCAGTTCTTC.

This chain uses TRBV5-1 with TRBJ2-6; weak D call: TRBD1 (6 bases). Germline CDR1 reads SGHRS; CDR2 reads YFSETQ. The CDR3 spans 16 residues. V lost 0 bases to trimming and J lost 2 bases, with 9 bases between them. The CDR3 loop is CASSLDYRAGANVLTF. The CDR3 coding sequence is TGCGCCAGCAGCTTGGACTACAGGGCTGGGGCCAACGTCCTGACTTTC.

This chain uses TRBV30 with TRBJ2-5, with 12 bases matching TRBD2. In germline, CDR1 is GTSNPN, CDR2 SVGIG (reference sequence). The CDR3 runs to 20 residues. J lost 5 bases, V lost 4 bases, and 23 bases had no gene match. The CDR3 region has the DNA TGTGCCTGGAATACCGACGACGGACTAGCGGGATGGATGGTCGGTGAGACCCAGTACTTC. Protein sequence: CAWNTDDGLAGWMVGETQYF.

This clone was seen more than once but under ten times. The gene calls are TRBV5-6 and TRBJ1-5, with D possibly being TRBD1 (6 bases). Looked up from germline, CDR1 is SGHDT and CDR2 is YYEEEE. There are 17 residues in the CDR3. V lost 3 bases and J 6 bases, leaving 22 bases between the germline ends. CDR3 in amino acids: CASSSNGLRGGIQPQHF. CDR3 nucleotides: TGTGCCAGCAGCTCGAACGGCCTGAGGGGGGGAATTCAGCCCCAGCATTTT.